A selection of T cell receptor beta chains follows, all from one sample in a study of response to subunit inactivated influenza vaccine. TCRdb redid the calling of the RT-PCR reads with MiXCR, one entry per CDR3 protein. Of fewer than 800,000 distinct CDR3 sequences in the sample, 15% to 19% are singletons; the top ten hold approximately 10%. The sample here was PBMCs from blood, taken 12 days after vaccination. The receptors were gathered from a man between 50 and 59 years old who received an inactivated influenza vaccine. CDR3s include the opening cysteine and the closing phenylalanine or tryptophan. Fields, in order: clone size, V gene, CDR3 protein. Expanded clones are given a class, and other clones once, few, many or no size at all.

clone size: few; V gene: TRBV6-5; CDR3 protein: CASSYSPWKKETQYF
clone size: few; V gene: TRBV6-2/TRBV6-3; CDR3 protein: CASSYGTRPDHF
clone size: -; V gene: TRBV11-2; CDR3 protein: CASSETGYNEQFF
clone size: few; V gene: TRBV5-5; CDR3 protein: CASSPTGVSTNEKLFF
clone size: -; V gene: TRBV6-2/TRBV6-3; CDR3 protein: CASTYPNPGRSNQPQHF
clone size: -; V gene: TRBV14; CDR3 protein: CASSHWGYTEAFF
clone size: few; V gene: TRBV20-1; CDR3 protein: CSARRGNSYNEQFF
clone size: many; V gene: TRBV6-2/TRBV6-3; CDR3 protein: CASWPGQAITGELFF
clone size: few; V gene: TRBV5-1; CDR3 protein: CASSSQGRTEAFF
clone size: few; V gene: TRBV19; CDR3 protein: CASTRNRDPGELFF
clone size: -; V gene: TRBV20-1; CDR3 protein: CSAHRLAGDYEQYF
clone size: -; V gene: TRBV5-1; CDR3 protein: CASSLSWREGEQFF
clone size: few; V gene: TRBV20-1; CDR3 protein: CSAQGRAYEQYF
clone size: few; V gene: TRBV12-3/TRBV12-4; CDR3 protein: CASSPRSRGSGELFF
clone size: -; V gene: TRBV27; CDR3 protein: CASSLSGATRHNEQYF
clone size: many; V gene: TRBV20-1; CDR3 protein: CSVTRSGRGEQYF
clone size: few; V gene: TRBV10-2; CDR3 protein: CASSDWTGVRGPQHF
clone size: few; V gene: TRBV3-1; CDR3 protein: CASSPRVLTQQAFF
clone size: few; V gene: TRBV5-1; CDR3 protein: CASSLEDRRETLGYNEQFF
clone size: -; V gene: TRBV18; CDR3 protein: CASSQRDRGIYNEQFF
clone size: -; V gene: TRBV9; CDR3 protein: CASSVEPSATGYETQYF
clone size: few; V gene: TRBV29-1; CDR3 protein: CSVDQLGSTEAFF
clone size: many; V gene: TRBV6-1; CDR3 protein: CATIIPGGRGGYTF
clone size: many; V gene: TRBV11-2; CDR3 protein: CASSLDRRGGGFF
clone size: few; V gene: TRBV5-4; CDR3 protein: CASSFAPQGSYEQYF
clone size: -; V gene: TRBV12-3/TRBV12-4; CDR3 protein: CASTPGGRGAGELFF
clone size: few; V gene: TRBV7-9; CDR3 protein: CASSSSGRELYEQYF
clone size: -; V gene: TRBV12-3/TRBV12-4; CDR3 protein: CASSPTGGGSYEQYF
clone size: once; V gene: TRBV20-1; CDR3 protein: CSARDRGANTEAFF
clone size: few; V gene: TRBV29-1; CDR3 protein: CSVESPGLKTQYF
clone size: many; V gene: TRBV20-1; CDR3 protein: CSGPGLAGNEQFF
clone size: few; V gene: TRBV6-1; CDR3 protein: CASSVGRSYGYTF
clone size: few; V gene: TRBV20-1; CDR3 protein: CSASNQNEKLFF
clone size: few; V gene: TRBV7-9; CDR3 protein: CASSLVGHDEQFF
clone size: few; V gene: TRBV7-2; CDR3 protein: CASSFTSGFTGELFF
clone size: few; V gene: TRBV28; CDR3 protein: CASSRLAGEGDTQYF
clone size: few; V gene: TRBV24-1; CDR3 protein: CATSDLGGVADEQFF
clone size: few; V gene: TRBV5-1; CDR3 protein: CASREGTISHEQFF
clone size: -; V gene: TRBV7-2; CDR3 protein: CASSLQGAPSDEQFF
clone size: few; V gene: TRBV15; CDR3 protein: CATSREGGTEKLFF